This is a list of T cell receptor beta chains from one sample in a study of T cells in Graves' hyperthyroidism and ophthalmopathy. TCRdb re-analysed the multiplex PCR reads in MiXCR, keeping a single row per CDR3 protein. The data show about 180,000 distinct CDR3 sequences, approximately 15% seen once. The material sequenced was blood. The receptors stem from a woman in her forties or fifties with Graves' hyperthyroidism. Both conserved end residues are part of each CDR3. Each record gives: CDR3 protein, CDR3 DNA, V gene, D gene, clone size, J gene. D genes are given only for firm matches. Size is omitted from some rows. Given values are once, few, many or a class for expanded clones.

CASSQGQGYNEQFF TGTGCCAGCAGCCAGGGACAGGGATACAATGAGCAGTTCTTC TRBV14 TRBD1 many TRBJ2-1
CASRKTGWGANYGYTF TGTGCCAGCAGAAAGACAGGGTGGGGCGCTAACTATGGCTACACCTTC TRBV28 TRBD1 . TRBJ1-2
CASSHGGSSPLHF TGTGCCAGTAGTCACGGGGGTAGCTCACCCCTCCACTTT TRBV19 . few TRBJ1-6
CASGSLAAKTETQYF TGTGCCAGCGGCTCACTAGCGGCAAAGACGGAGACCCAGTACTTC TRBV28 TRBD2 . TRBJ2-5
CSAQQGRNEQFF TGCAGTGCTCAACAGGGACGCAATGAGCAGTTCTTC TRBV20-1 . . TRBJ2-1
CATSRDLSGLNQPQHF TGTGCCACCAGCAGAGATCTGTCAGGGCTCAATCAGCCCCAGCATTTT TRBV15 . . TRBJ1-5
CASSITSGGLKETQYF TGTGCCAGTAGTATAACTAGCGGGGGCCTTAAGGAGACCCAGTACTTC TRBV19 TRBD2 few TRBJ2-5
CASSPRQGWTEAFF TGTGCCAGTAGTCCAAGACAGGGCTGGACTGAAGCTTTCTTT TRBV19 TRBD1 many TRBJ1-1
CASSFSPSEQFF TGTGCCAGCAGTTTTTCGCCCAGCGAGCAGTTCTTC TRBV28 . many TRBJ2-1
CASSVGGSGRSNYGYTF TGTGCCAGCAGTGTCGGGGGTTCCGGCCGTTCCAACTATGGCTACACCTTC TRBV6-1 . . TRBJ1-2
CASSGRTETDYYEQYF TGTGCCAGCAGTGGACGGACGGAGACCGACTACTACGAGCAGTACTTC TRBV2 . many TRBJ2-7
CASSTLIGGIVSGANVLTF TGTGCCAGCAGTACATTAATAGGGGGAATCGTCTCTGGGGCCAACGTCCTGACTTTC TRBV12-3/TRBV12-4 . many TRBJ2-6
CAGGGGGRETQYF TGTGCCGGGGGAGGTGGGGGCCGGGAGACCCAGTACTTC TRBV9 . . TRBJ2-5
CASSVLREQFF TGTGCCAGCAGTGTTTTACGTGAGCAGTTCTTC TRBV2 . few TRBJ2-1
CASSSTGTSGASTDTQYF TGTGCCAGCAGCTCCACCGGGACTAGCGGGGCTAGCACAGATACGCAGTATTTT TRBV7-9 TRBD2 many TRBJ2-3
CASSPAVPGLAGGLTDTQYF TGTGCCAGCAGCCCTGCGGTTCCGGGACTAGCGGGGGGACTCACAGATACGCAGTATTTT TRBV3-1 TRBD2 many TRBJ2-3
CASSSNGQQETQYF TGTGCCAGCAGCTCCAACGGTCAACAAGAGACCCAGTACTTC TRBV7-9 . many TRBJ2-5
CASSMGTTDEQFF TGTGCCAGTAGTATGGGGACCACCGATGAGCAGTTCTTC TRBV19 . many TRBJ2-1
CASSFLDSRGEQYF TGTGCCAGCAGTTTTCTGGACAGCCGGGGCGAGCAGTACTTC TRBV27 . many TRBJ2-7
CASSKYRGETQYF TGTGCCAGCAGCAAATACAGGGGGGAGACCCAGTACTTC TRBV5-5 TRBD1 many TRBJ2-5
CASSGGLTGLVNEKLFF TGTGCCAGCAGTGGGGGATTGACGGGACTCGTTAATGAAAAACTGTTTTTT TRBV28 . . TRBJ1-4
CASSIRGKTSAPSKGGSYEQYF TGTGCCAGTAGTATACGAGGGAAAACTAGCGCTCCTTCTAAGGGGGGCTCCTACGAGCAGTACTTC TRBV19 . . TRBJ2-7
CARIQGAHSPLHF TGTGCCAGGATACAGGGGGCCCACTCACCCCTCCACTTT TRBV19 TRBD1 . TRBJ1-6
CASSFDRNQPQHF TGTGCCAGCAGCTTTGACAGGAACCAGCCCCAGCATTTT TRBV7-3 . many TRBJ1-5
CASKKNSGANVLTF TGTGCCAGCAAAAAGAACTCTGGGGCCAACGTCCTGACTTTC TRBV12-3/TRBV12-4 . many TRBJ2-6
CASFEHNTEAFF TGTGCCAGCTTCGAACACAACACTGAAGCTTTCTTT TRBV18 . few TRBJ1-1
CASSIGFGTAQYNEQFF TGTGCCAGTAGTATAGGCTTCGGGACAGCCCAATACAATGAGCAGTTCTTC TRBV19 TRBD1 few TRBJ2-1
CASSPARDSKYEQYF TGTGCCAGCTCACCGGCTCGGGACAGTAAATACGAGCAGTACTTC TRBV18 TRBD1 . TRBJ2-7
CASSFKGSYGYTF TGTGCCAGCAGTTTCAAAGGATCCTATGGCTACACCTTC TRBV27 . many TRBJ1-2
CASRYTGVANSPLHF TGTGCCAGCAGGTATACAGGGGTTGCTAATTCACCCCTCCACTTT TRBV27 TRBD1 many TRBJ1-6
CASSQGPYGYTF TGTGCCAGCAGTCAGGGTCCCTATGGCTACACCTTC TRBV28 . many TRBJ1-2
CASSVTDRAHEQYF TGTGCCAGCAGCGTAACAGACAGAGCGCACGAGCAGTACTTC TRBV9 . many TRBJ2-7
CASSELAGVTEAFF TGCGCCAGCAGTGAATTGGCAGGGGTCACTGAAGCTTTCTTT TRBV10-1 . many TRBJ1-1
CASSPPGANYGYTF TGTGCCAGCAGCCCCCCCGGGGCTAACTATGGCTACACCTTC TRBV5-5 . . TRBJ1-2
CASRLPGTGGHRGEKLFF TGTGCCAGCAGACTGCCCGGGACAGGGGGCCATAGGGGTGAAAAACTGTTTTTT TRBV28 TRBD1 . TRBJ1-4
CASSSRATSGNNEQFF TGTGCCAGCAGCTCTCGGGCGACTAGCGGAAACAATGAGCAGTTCTTC TRBV7-2 TRBD2 many TRBJ2-1
CASSLGGPINYGYTF TGTGCCAGCAGCTTAGGGGGGCCGATAAACTATGGCTACACCTTC TRBV11-2 . many TRBJ1-2
CASSGLTGPTEAFF TGTGCCAGCAGTGGGTTAACAGGGCCCACTGAAGCTTTCTTT TRBV6-1 . many TRBJ1-1
CASRGGAKDGYTF TGCGCCAGCAGAGGGGGGGCTAAAGATGGCTACACCTTC TRBV5-1 . many TRBJ1-2
CASSLEVTSAYNEQFF TGCGCCAGCAGCTTGGAGGTGACTAGCGCCTACAATGAGCAGTTCTTC TRBV5-1 TRBD2 many TRBJ2-1
CASRWRGAAAKETQYF TGTGCCAGCCGCTGGCGGGGGGCGGCGGCCAAAGAGACCCAGTACTTC TRBV6-2/TRBV6-3 TRBD2 many TRBJ2-5
CASSQGGGPHSEETQYF TGCGCCAGCAGCCAAGGGGGGGGGCCCCATTCGGAGGAGACCCAGTACTTC TRBV4-3 . . TRBJ2-5
CASSVGVFSGNTIYF TGTGCCAGCAGCGTAGGGGTCTTCTCTGGAAACACCATATATTTT TRBV9 . . TRBJ1-3
CASSLTGSTEAFF TGTGCCAGCAGCTTGACAGGGAGCACTGAAGCTTTCTTT TRBV7-2 TRBD1 many TRBJ1-1
CASSYSDRRGGYTF TGTGCCAGCAGTTACTCCGACAGGCGTGGAGGCTACACCTTC TRBV6-5 . many TRBJ1-2
CSARDPRTRTDTQYF TGCAGTGCTAGAGATCCCAGGACCCGCACAGATACGCAGTATTTT TRBV20-1 . . TRBJ2-3
CASSLGSSTWETQYF TGTGCCAGCAGCTTAGGCAGTTCGACTTGGGAGACCCAGTACTTC TRBV11-2 . many TRBJ2-5
CASSIGQPKVGEKLFF TGCGCCAGCAGCATAGGCCAGCCAAAGGTGGGCGAAAAACTGTTTTTT TRBV5-1 . many TRBJ1-4
CASSDRDRAYNEQFF TGTGCCAGCAGTGACCGGGACAGGGCCTACAATGAGCAGTTCTTC TRBV28 TRBD1 . TRBJ2-1
CSARTGGRTEAFF TGCAGTGCCCGGACAGGGGGCAGGACTGAAGCTTTCTTT TRBV20-1 TRBD1 many TRBJ1-1
CASSLLGQGTYEQYF TGTGCCAGCAGTCTATTGGGACAGGGGACCTACGAGCAGTACTTC TRBV6-1 TRBD1 many TRBJ2-7
CASSHRDGMNTEAFF TGCGCCAGCAGCCACAGAGACGGGATGAACACTGAAGCTTTCTTT TRBV4-3 . . TRBJ1-1